This entry concerns a single T cell receptor beta chain. The sample originates from a study of blood T cell repertoires in COVID-19. Methods used by the authors: Estimates of nucleated cell counts were drawn from the amplification of reference gene primers. Produced via immunoSEQ multiplex PCR; TCRdb's table is partial and in-frame only. V, J and clone size derive from that table, while D and trimming were established from the DNA sequence. Of about 220,000 clones in the sample, approximately 80% were seen once. The germline V gene encodes CDR1 MNHEY and CDR2 SVGAGI. V trimming: 6 bases; J trimming: 2 bases; junction bases outside the gene matches: 6. The CDR3 has 14 amino acids. Residents of about two dozen US areas, aged roughly 18 to 89 years, made up the participants. Cohorts were assigned according to the clinical history that participants reported.

The sample comprised PBMCs or T cells enriched from blood (not recorded which). This sequence joins TRBV6-5 and TRBJ1-2, with 7 bases matching TRBD1. The TCR originated in a woman aged 55 to 70 who had recovered from COVID-19. The CDR3 loop reads CASSDRARNYGYTF. CDR3 nucleotide sequence: TGTGCCAGCAGCGACAGGGCCAGGAACTATGGCTACACCTTC.